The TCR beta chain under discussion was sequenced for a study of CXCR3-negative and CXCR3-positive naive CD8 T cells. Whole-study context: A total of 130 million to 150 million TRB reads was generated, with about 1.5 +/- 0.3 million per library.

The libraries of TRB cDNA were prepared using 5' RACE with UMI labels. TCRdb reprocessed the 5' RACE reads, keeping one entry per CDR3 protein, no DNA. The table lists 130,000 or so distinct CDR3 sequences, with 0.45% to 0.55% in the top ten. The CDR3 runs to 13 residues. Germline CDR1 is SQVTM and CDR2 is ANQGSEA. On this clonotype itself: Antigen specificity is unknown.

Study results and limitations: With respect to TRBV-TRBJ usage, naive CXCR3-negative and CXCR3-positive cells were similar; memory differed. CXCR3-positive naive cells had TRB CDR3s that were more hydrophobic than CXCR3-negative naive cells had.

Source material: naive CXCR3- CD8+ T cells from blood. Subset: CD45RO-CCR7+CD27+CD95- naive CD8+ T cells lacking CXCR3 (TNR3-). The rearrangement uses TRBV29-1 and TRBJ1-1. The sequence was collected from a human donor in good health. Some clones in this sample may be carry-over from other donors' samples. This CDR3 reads CSVEGDLNTEAFF.